This paragraph reports one TCR beta chain. The data belong to a study of control samples from healthy donors and cancer patients. The V end was cut by 1 base, the J end by 5 bases, with 18 bases between. The CDR3 is 16 amino acids. The germline V gene has CDR1 SGHRS and CDR2 YFSETQ. TCRdb keeps only in-frame clones here, not all; method: immunoSEQ multiplex PCR. The profile shows 150,000 or so clones, just under 95% of them singletons. This sequence originates from a man in his fifties or sixties with colorectal cancer. The sequenced sample was PBMCs. V is TRBV5-1 and J is TRBJ1-1, with a tentative D call TRBD1 (6 bases). The CDR3 DNA reads TGCGCCAGCAGCTTGCGGTGGGGGGCGATGCGAACTGAAGCTTTCTTT. Its translation is CASSLRWGAMRTEAFF.